This T cell receptor beta chain was identified during a study of vaccination effects on CD4 cells after COVID-19. The study, taken as a whole, reports: Convalescent patients were scarce, and early post-infection timepoints were absent. Clones that were induced by infection or by vaccine showed marked contraction late after vaccination.

Antigen-specific CD4+ T cells expanded by the ViraFEST assay with viral peptide pools were then sequenced. Following culture for roughly 10 days, CD4+ T cells were isolated. Negative nucleocapsid antibody tests before and after vaccination confirmed no previous SARS-CoV-2 infection. Wells each received around 2.2 million PBMC, cultured with roughly 9.4 IU/ml IL-2 and approximately 10 ug/ml peptides. The CDR3 is 15 residues long. The germline V gene encodes CDR1 MGHDK and CDR2 SYGVNS. V lost 0 bases and J lost 8; bases outside the gene matches: 5. Produced via immunoSEQ multiplex PCR; TCRdb's table is partial and in-frame only. The sample has 74,000 or so clones; approximately 80% are singletons. A word on this clone: Antigen specificity is unknown.

V is TRBV25-1 and J is TRBJ1-2; 11 bases match TRBD1. The specimen comprised CD4+ T cells from PBMCs cultured with SARS-CoV-2 spike peptides, sampled before COVID-19 vaccination. The source is a human donor who received a COVID-19 vaccine. The CDR3: CASSEYPDRGRGYTF. The CDR3 coding sequence is TGTGCCAGCAGTGAATACCCGGACAGGGGGCGCGGCTACACCTTC.